This entry lists 29 T cell receptor beta chains sequenced from one sample in a study of preoperative IRX-2 immunotherapy in early breast cancer. The protocol was immunoSEQ multiplex PCR, while the TCRdb copy is restricted to in-frame clones and leaves out a portion. The data contain 40,000 to 45,000 clones, around 77% of them singletons. Treatment denoted: preoperative locoregional IRX-2 cytokine immunotherapy. Sample: tumor tissue, taken after IRX-2 immunotherapy. These receptors were taken from a human donor with breast cancer.

This clone was picked up one time. The chain employs TRBV11-3 and TRBJ1-6; no clear D gene. Germline loops: CDR1 SGHNT, CDR2 YENEEA. V gave up 5 bases and J gave up 8 bases, with 13 bases separating them. This CDR3 contains 14 residues. The CDR3 coding sequence is TGTGCCAGCAGCAATGAAGGCTTTGATTCACCCCTCCACTTT. It is translated as CASSNEGFDSPLHF. The full variable domain, its missing parts supplied by reference TRBV11-3 and TRBJ1-6, is EAGVVQSPRYKIIEKKQPVAFWCNPISGHNTLYWYLQNLGQGPELLIRYENEEAVDDSQLPKDRFSAERLKGVDSTLKIQPAELGDSAVYLCASSNEGFDSPLHFGNGTRLTVT.

This clone was recorded once. The chain joins TRBV9 to TRBJ2-1, with 9 nucleotides matching TRBD1. The CDR3 length is 15 residues. V trimming: 6 bases; J trimming: 8 bases; junction bases outside the gene matches: 12. Per germline, CDR1 SGDLS and CDR2 YYNGEE. The CDR3 protein is CASTGDREIRDEQFF. The CDR3 DNA reads as TGTGCCAGCACCGGGGACAGGGAGATTAGAGATGAGCAGTTCTTC.

The rearrangement joins TRBV6-8 to TRBJ1-5; no definite D call. CDR1 is MNHGY, CDR2 SAAAGT, per germline. This CDR3 region has 17 residues. Between the trimmed V and J ends, which lost 0 bases and 2 bases, there was a span of 14 bases. The CDR3 DNA sequence: TGTGCCAGCAGTTACTCGCTCCCTGGTGTGGGCAATCAGCCCCAGCATTTT. It is translated as CASSYSLPGVGNQPQHF.

A few counts support this clone. Other DNA sequences of this sample code for an identical CDR3. This chain links TRBV12-5 with TRBJ2-3, with no clear D. The germline V gene has CDR1 LGHNT and CDR2 FRNRAP. The CDR3 has 12 amino acids. CDR3 nucleotides: TGTGCCAGCACTCCGAGCACAGATACGCAGTATTTT. This translates into CASTPSTDTQYF.

The chain employs TRBV6-8 and TRBJ1-5; D remains ambiguous. V was trimmed by 6 bases and J by 1 base, leaving 25 bases between them. The germline V gene has CDR1 MNHGY and CDR2 SAAAGT. There are 19 residues in the CDR3. The CDR3 loop is CASSYPVIRGNLSNQPQHF. CDR3 DNA sequence: TGTGCCAGCAGCTACCCGGTGATTCGGGGAAATTTAAGCAATCAGCCCCAGCATTTT.

The chain couples TRBV25-1 to TRBJ2-3; D ambiguous. CDR3 length: 15 residues. Germline loops: CDR1 MGHDK, CDR2 SYGVNS. V lost 2 bases, J lost 1 base, and 10 bases lay in between. The CDR3 sequence is CASSEPAPRTDTQYF. CDR3 sequence (DNA): TGTGCCAGCAGTGAACCAGCGCCTCGCACAGATACGCAGTATTTT.

This clone was found a few times. The J gene is TRBJ1-5, the V gene TRBV9, with TRBD1 matching over 9 bases. This CDR3 is 18 amino acids long. V shed 5 bases, J shed 1 base, and the junction held 13 bases outside the gene matches. The germline V gene has CDR1 SGDLS and CDR2 YYNGEE. The DNA for the CDR3 is TGTGCCAGCAGGGATCCGGGACAGGGAGTTAGCAGCAATCAGCCCCAGCATTTT. Amino acids: CASRDPGQGVSSNQPQHF.

The chain recombines TRBV28 with TRBJ1-2; D gene unclear. The length of the CDR3 is 14 residues. Germline CDR1 and CDR2: MDHEN and SYDVKM. The V gene lost 4 bases and the J gene lost 2 bases, with 11 bases spanning the gap. CDR3 DNA sequence: TGTGCCAGCAGTTCCAGTGCGGGGAACTATGGCTACACCTTC. Encoded protein: CASSSSAGNYGYTF.

This clone came up once. The V call is TRBV6-1, the J call TRBJ2-2, with D maybe TRBD1 (5 bases). The germline V and J ends were trimmed by 0 bases and 6 bases, with 14 bases remaining between them. This CDR3 has 16 residues. From germline, CDR1 is MNHNS and CDR2 SASEGT. CDR3 amino acids: CASSEAHRMVSGELFF. The CDR3 DNA is TGTGCCAGCAGTGAAGCGCACAGGATGGTTTCCGGGGAGCTGTTTTTT.

The V call is TRBV18, the J call TRBJ2-3; possibly TRBD1 or TRBD2 for D (5 bases each). Trimming cost V 4 bases and J 1 base, with 12 bases left between them. There are 15 residues in the CDR3. CDR1 and CDR2 from the germline V gene are KGHSH and LQKENI. The CDR3 DNA reads as TGTGCCAGCTCACGTACTGGGGGAGGCACAGATACGCAGTATTTT. Translating gives CASSRTGGGTDTQYF.

The rearrangement uses TRBV14 and TRBJ1-2, with 9 bases lining up with TRBD1. The V gene's germline CDR1 is SGHDN and CDR2 FVKESK. The trim removed 4 bases at V and 8 bases at J, leaving 8 bases unmatched. This CDR3 is built from 14 residues. CDR3 protein: CASSRQDRGGGYTF. In DNA form, the CDR3 reads TGTGCCAGCAGCCGCCAGGACAGGGGAGGGGGCTACACCTTC.

This clone was counted a few times. This sequence joins TRBV12-5 and TRBJ2-7; unclear D gene. The CDR3 totals 13 residues. Germline loops: CDR1 LGHNT, CDR2 FRNRAP. The CDR3 nucleotides read TGTGCCAGCACCACAACAAGCTCCTACGAGCAGTACTTC. Translated: CASTTTSSYEQYF. Together with reference TRBV12-5 and TRBJ2-7, the CDR3 gives the full variable domain: DARVTQTPRHKVTEMGQEVTMRCQPILGHNTVFWYRQTMMQGLELLAYFRNRAPLDDSGMPKDRFSAEMPDATLATLKIQPSEPRDSAVYFCASTTTSSYEQYFGPGTRLTVT.

The chain employs TRBV6-8 and TRBJ2-7; 14 nucleotides agree with TRBD2. This CDR3 contains 16 residues. Trimming at V came to 5 bases and at J to 0 bases, leaving 3 bases not matched to a gene. Germline lookup yields CDR1 MNHGY and CDR2 SAAAGT. The CDR3: CASSRTSGGLSYEQYF. DNA of the CDR3: TGTGCCAGCAGTAGGACTAGCGGGGGGCTCTCCTACGAGCAGTACTTC.

The J gene is TRBJ2-3, the V gene TRBV5-1; possibly TRBD1 or TRBD2 for D (5 bases each). Per the germline V gene, CDR1 is SGHRS and CDR2 is YFSETQ. This CDR3 is 16 amino acids long. V was pared by 1 base and J by 4 bases, with 16 bases between. CDR3 residues: CASSLSAGTYPDTQYF. CDR3 in DNA: TGCGCCAGCAGCTTGTCGGCAGGGACCTACCCAGATACGCAGTATTTT.

The CDR3 DNA is TGCAGCGTCCAGGGGTTTTCCACTGAAGCTTTCTTT. It specifies CSVQGFSTEAFF. The chain carries TRBV29-1 and TRBJ1-1; D may be TRBD1 (6 bases). V lost 6 bases, J lost 4 bases, and 12 bases lay in between. The germline CDR1 and CDR2 sequences are SQVTM and ANQGSEA. The CDR3 has 12 residues.

V gene TRBV19 combines with J gene TRBJ2-3, with TRBD2 identical over 11 bases. This CDR3 has 18 residues. V lost 7 bases to trimming and J lost 1 base; unmatched junction nucleotides: 13. Germline CDR1 is LNHDA and CDR2 is SQIVND (reference sequence). The CDR3 DNA follows: TGTGCCAGTACCATGGGAACTAGCGGGGGACGTGGCACAGATACGCAGTATTTT. It yields the protein CASTMGTSGGRGTDTQYF.

The chain has TRBV5-1 and TRBJ2-1, with TRBD2 as a possible D gene (5 bases). Deletions cut 5 bases from V and 0 bases from J, with 12 bases between. This CDR3 contains 15 residues. Germline V gives CDR1 SGHRS, CDR2 YFSETQ. The CDR3 DNA follows: TGCGCCAGCAGAAAGGACTCAAGCTCCTACAATGAGCAGTTCTTC. The encoded protein is CASRKDSSSYNEQFF.

The chain links TRBV6-8 to TRBJ2-1; weak D call: TRBD2 (6 bases). The CDR3 covers 13 residues. The V gene's germline CDR1 is MNHGY and CDR2 SAAAGT. Trimming left V 4 bases short and J 9 bases short, with 13 bases between. CDR3 in amino acids: CASSFGLTAEQFF. The DNA for the CDR3 is TGTGCCAGCAGTTTCGGACTAACGGCTGAGCAGTTCTTC.

The rearrangement uses TRBV19 and TRBJ1-1; D unclear. CDR1 is LNHDA, CDR2 SQIVND, per germline (reference sequence). Trimming stripped 5 bases from V and 7 bases from J, with 20 bases between. There are 15 residues in the CDR3. DNA for the CDR3: TGTGCCAGTAGTCGGACGGGAGGGAATTTCGATGAAGCTTTCTTT. This encodes CASSRTGGNFDEAFF.

V usage is TRBV6-8 and J usage is TRBJ1-1; D uncertain. Germline CDR1 reads MNHGY; CDR2 reads SAAAGT. The CDR3 is made up of 14 amino acids. V shed 2 bases and J shed 2 bases, with 9 bases lying between them. The chain's CDR3 is CASSYNHLNTEAFF. The CDR3 bases are TGTGCCAGCAGTTACAATCATCTTAACACTGAAGCTTTCTTT.

The chain employs TRBV18 and TRBJ2-5, with D possibly matching TRBD2 (6 bases). The CDR3 is 14 amino acids. Germline V gene sequence: CDR1 KGHSH, CDR2 LQKENI. The germline V and J ends were trimmed by 2 bases and 7 bases, with 14 bases remaining between them. CDR3 region: CASSPVEPGGTQYF. The DNA of the CDR3 is TGTGCCAGCTCACCAGTGGAGCCCGGGGGGACCCAGTACTTC. Combining the CDR3 with reference TRBV18 and TRBJ2-5 gives the whole variable domain NAGVMQNPRHLVRRRGQEARLRCSPMKGHSHVYWYRQLPEEGLKFMVYLQKENIIDESGMPKERFSAEFPKEGPSILRIQQVVRGDSAAYFCASSPVEPGGTQYFGPGTRLLVL.

V gene TRBV7-2 combines with J gene TRBJ1-3, with D possibly TRBD1 on 5 matching bases. There are 17 residues in the CDR3. Germline V gene lookup returns CDR1 SGHTA and CDR2 FQGNSA. With 3 bases removed from V and 2 bases from J, the gap between germline ends came to 17 bases. The CDR3 DNA is TGTGCCAGCAGCTTGACTCCCAGGGCTGTTACTGGAAACACCATATATTTT. Its protein product is CASSLTPRAVTGNTIYF.

This clone has only a few counts. Because a base is unread or ambiguous, its residue is represented by X. The chain combines TRBV6-8 with TRBJ2-3, with 8 bases aligning to TRBD2. Germline V gene data show CDR1 as MNHGY and CDR2 as SAAAGT. V gave up 7 bases and J gave up 2 bases; unmatched junction bases: 14. The CDR3 loop spans 17 amino acids. CDR3 region: CASXDGSGGPPTDTQYF. CDR3 bases: TGTGCCAGCARTGATGGGAGCGGGGGACCCCCCACAGATACGCAGTATTTT.

This chain connects TRBV29-1 to TRBJ2-7; D might be TRBD2 (5 bases). Trimming removed 5 bases from V and 0 bases from J, with 8 bases in between. The CDR3 is 12 residues long. Germline CDR1 is SQVTM and CDR2 is ANQGSEA. The CDR3 here is CSVKAVSYEQYF. CDR3 in DNA: TGCAGCGTTAAAGCGGTCTCCTACGAGCAGTACTTC.

This clone has only a few counts. The chain recombines TRBV11-3 with TRBJ2-3; 9 bases agree with TRBD1. CDR3 size: 15 residues. The trim removed 5 bases at V and 0 bases at J, leaving 3 bases unmatched. Germline CDR1 and CDR2: SGHNT and YENEEA. The chain's CDR3 is CASSRTGESTDTQYF. In DNA form, the CDR3 reads TGTGCCAGCAGCCGGACAGGGGAAAGCACAGATACGCAGTATTTT.

This chain uses TRBV15 with TRBJ1-3; D may be TRBD1 (5 bases). The CDR3 extends over 16 amino acids. CDR1 is LNHNV, CDR2 YYDKDF, per germline (reference sequence). The germline V and J ends were trimmed by 1 base and 1 base, with 11 bases remaining between them. CDR3 protein: CATSRGGVQSGNTIYF. The CDR3 DNA sequence: TGTGCCACCAGCAGAGGGGGGGTTCAGTCTGGAAACACCATATATTTT.

The chain employs TRBV6-8 and TRBJ2-7; no firm D call. Germline V gene sequence: CDR1 MNHGY, CDR2 SAAAGT. V lost 3 bases and J 0 bases, leaving 9 bases between the germline ends. The CDR3 is 14 amino acids. In DNA, the CDR3 is TGTGCCAGCAGTTATGGTATCCACTCCTACGAGCAGTACTTC. Residues: CASSYGIHSYEQYF.

This chain joins TRBV6-8 and TRBJ1-3; 8 nucleotides line up with TRBD1. CDR1 and CDR2 (germline): MNHGY, SAAAGT. Trimming cost V 10 bases and J 2 bases; bases outside gene matches: 13. There are 16 residues in the CDR3. The CDR3 nucleotides are TGTGCCACTACAAGCTTGCAGACAGGGGCTGGAAACACCATATATTTT. Protein: CATTSLQTGAGNTIYF.

This chain links TRBV19 with TRBJ2-7; 8 bases fit TRBD1. The CDR3 covers 15 residues. V lost 3 bases, J lost 1 base, and 5 bases stayed unmatched. Germline values: CDR1 LNHDA, CDR2 SQIVND (reference sequence). This chain's CDR3 is CASSMGQATSYEQYF. The DNA of the CDR3 is TGTGCCAGTAGTATGGGACAGGCTACGTCCTACGAGCAGTACTTC.